A selection of T cell receptor beta chains follows, all from one sample in a study of cytomegalovirus exposure and HLA in healthy donors. Repertoires were generated with immunoSEQ multiplex PCR, while TCRdb's copy carries only in-frame clones and drops some. Altogether over 150,000 clones are present, 70% to 85% being singletons, with the ten largest covering around 3.4%. Sequencing was performed on PBMCs. The receptors originated from a man aged 25 to 40 in good health and CMV-seropositive. The CDR3 runs from the conserved cysteine through the conserved F or W. Each record gives: clone size, J gene, V gene, D gene, CDR3 DNA, CDR3 protein. D genes are given only for firm matches. A clone size is listed for some rows: how often the clone was seen (once, few, many), or a class if it is expanded.

. | TRBJ2-7 | TRBV28 | . | TGTGCCAGCAGTTCCCCGGCCTACGAGCAGTACTTC | CASSSPAYEQYF
. | TRBJ2-7 | TRBV6-1 | TRBD2 | TGTGCCAGCAGTGAAGCTAGCGGGGGGTCATCCTACGAGCAGTACTTC | CASSEASGGSSYEQYF
. | TRBJ1-1 | TRBV5-1 | . | TGCGCCAGCAGCCTCGACTCGGGCACTGAAGCTTTCTTT | CASSLDSGTEAFF
once | TRBJ1-1 | TRBV9 | TRBD1 | TGTGCCAGCAGCGTTTCCGGACAGGCTCGGGACGGAGCTTTCTTT | CASSVSGQARDGAFF
. | TRBJ1-2 | TRBV4-2 | . | TGTGCCAGCAGCCTGAGTGCATGGCAGGGGCACTATGGCTACACCTTC | CASSLSAWQGHYGYTF
. | TRBJ2-3 | TRBV15 | TRBD2 | TGTGCCACCAGCAGAGATAGCCCGATACTAGCGGGGGGTAGCACAGATACGCAGTATTTT | CATSRDSPILAGGSTDTQYF
. | TRBJ1-5 | TRBV30 | TRBD1 | TGTGCCTGGGGACAGGGGAACGGCCAGCCCCAGCATTTT | CAWGQGNGQPQHF
few | TRBJ2-3 | TRBV6-1 | TRBD1 | TGTGCCAGCAGTGAACCAAACAGGGGTGGTGAGGCAGATACGCAGTATTTT | CASSEPNRGGEADTQYF
. | TRBJ1-5 | TRBV28 | . | TGTGCCAGCAGTGGGGGGGGAGGGCGGCGCAATCAGCCCCAGCATTTT | CASSGGGGRRNQPQHF
. | TRBJ2-1 | TRBV7-2 | TRBD1 | TGTGCCAGCAGCTTGGACAGGGTAGGCTACAATGAGCAGTTCTTC | CASSLDRVGYNEQFF
. | TRBJ2-7 | TRBV4-1 | TRBD1 | TGCGCCAGCAGCCTACTCCCGGGACAGGGCTACGAGCAGTACTTC | CASSLLPGQGYEQYF